The present entry profiles one T cell receptor beta chain with its context. Clones were read by immunoSEQ multiplex PCR, and TCRdb kept only the in-frame ones, dropping some. The sample records 60,000 to 90,000 clones, about 95% being singletons. The record originates from a study of technical replicates of blood from a few donors. The CDR3 is made up of 15 amino acids. With V trimmed by 5 bases and J by 4 bases, 10 bases remained unmatched. The germline V gene has CDR1 SNHLY and CDR2 FYNNEI. The sample consisted of T cells isolated from PBMCs. The chain carries TRBV2 and TRBJ2-7; 8 bases are a match to TRBD1. The origin of this receptor is a human donor in good health. CDR3 DNA: TGTGCCAGCAGTACTACTAACAGGGGGAAATACGAGCAGTACTTC. Protein sequence: CASSTTNRGKYEQYF.